The rows below give T cell receptor beta chains drawn from one sample of a study of T cells in Graves' hyperthyroidism and ophthalmopathy. Via MiXCR, TCRdb re-called the multiplex PCR reads, giving one row per CDR3 protein. The table lists about 840,000 distinct CDR3 sequences, over 35% of them singletons. The source material was blood. The receptors derive from a young man with Graves' hyperthyroidism. The CDR3 runs from the conserved cysteine through the conserved F or W. Fields, in order: CDR3 protein, CDR3 DNA, clone size, J gene, V gene, D gene. D genes are given only for firm matches. Clone size appears in some rows only: once, few, many, or a class for an expanded clone.

cdr3_aa: CASSPTVYEQYF
cdr3_nt: TGTGCCAGCAGTCCGACGGTCTACGAGCAGTACTTC
clone_size: many
j_call: TRBJ2-7
v_call: TRBV7-2
d_call: -

cdr3_aa: CASTPQGDVETQYF
cdr3_nt: TGTGCCAGCACTCCACAAGGGGACGTAGAGACCCAGTACTTC
clone_size: few
j_call: TRBJ2-5
v_call: TRBV7-3
d_call: -

cdr3_aa: CAIRVGSSYEQYF
cdr3_nt: TGTGCCATCAGGGTTGGCAGCTCCTACGAGCAGTACTTC
clone_size: many
j_call: TRBJ2-7
v_call: TRBV10-3
d_call: -

cdr3_aa: CSVGRDGEQYF
cdr3_nt: TGCAGCGTCGGCCGGGACGGCGAGCAGTACTTC
clone_size: many
j_call: TRBJ2-7
v_call: TRBV29-1
d_call: -

cdr3_aa: CAVGEGGTEAFF
cdr3_nt: TGTGCCGTCGGGGAGGGGGGTACTGAAGCTTTCTTT
clone_size: -
j_call: TRBJ1-1
v_call: TRBV6-5
d_call: -

cdr3_aa: CATRDTLAGRDEQYF
cdr3_nt: TGTGCCACCAGAGACACCCTAGCGGGACGCGACGAGCAGTACTTC
clone_size: once
j_call: TRBJ2-7
v_call: TRBV24-1
d_call: TRBD2

cdr3_aa: CASSLVGQLSYEQYF
cdr3_nt: TGTGCCAGCAGCTTAGTCGGGCAGCTTTCCTACGAGCAGTACTTC
clone_size: many
j_call: TRBJ2-7
v_call: TRBV7-2
d_call: -

cdr3_aa: CASNGEETQYF
cdr3_nt: TGTGCCAGCAACGGGGAAGAGACCCAGTACTTC
clone_size: many
j_call: TRBJ2-5
v_call: TRBV2
d_call: -

cdr3_aa: CASSPRDKETQYF
cdr3_nt: TGTGCCAGCAGCCCCAGGGACAAAGAGACCCAGTACTTC
clone_size: -
j_call: TRBJ2-5
v_call: TRBV5-6
d_call: -

cdr3_aa: CAISSGQLLNQPQHF
cdr3_nt: TGTGCCATCAGTTCGGGACAACTTCTCAATCAGCCCCAGCATTTT
clone_size: -
j_call: TRBJ1-5
v_call: TRBV10-3
d_call: -

cdr3_aa: CASSVTTGANVLTF
cdr3_nt: TGTGCCAGCAGCGTAACTACTGGGGCCAACGTCCTGACTTTC
clone_size: many
j_call: TRBJ2-6
v_call: TRBV25-1
d_call: -

cdr3_aa: CATSRDGRGYTF
cdr3_nt: TGTGCCACCAGCAGAGATGGGAGGGGCTACACCTTC
clone_size: -
j_call: TRBJ1-2
v_call: TRBV15
d_call: -